The 2 T cell receptor beta chains below come from one sample, sequenced in a study of cytomegalovirus exposure and HLA in healthy donors. Researchers ran the PCR with 60 Vbeta and 13 Jbeta primers. TCRdb's table, derived via immunoSEQ multiplex PCR, lists solely in-frame clones and lacks some. This table holds approximately 93,000 clones, 79% found once. Input material: PBMCs. The receptors come from a male donor in good health and CMV-seropositive.

The chain recombines TRBV5-1 with TRBJ1-4; 7 positions match TRBD1. The CDR3 length is 16 residues. Per germline, CDR1 SGHRS and CDR2 YFSETQ. Trimming at V came to 4 bases and at J to 4 bases, leaving 10 bases not matched to a gene. CDR3 protein: CASSPQGGTDNEKLFF. The DNA of the CDR3 is TGCGCCAGCAGCCCCCAGGGTGGGACAGATAATGAAAAACTGTTTTTT.

The chain recombines TRBV5-1 with TRBJ1-1; the match to TRBD1 covers 9 bases. CDR3 length: 14 residues. CDR1 is SGHRS and CDR2 is YFSETQ in the germline V gene. V was clipped by 4 bases and J by 6 bases; unmatched bases: 7. CDR3 DNA sequence: TGCGCCAGCAGCCCGGGGACAGGGAGGGCTGAAGCTTTCTTT. This gives the protein CASSPGTGRAEAFF.